The 21 T cell receptor beta chains in this list originate from one sample, sequenced in a study of blood T cells in healthy people across ages. A J-beta primer mix and a sample-barcoded 5' primer were used in a second PCR of roughly 6 to 12 cycles. TCRdb recomputed calls from the 5' RACE reads with MiXCR, one row per CDR3 protein. The sample lists some 1,800,000 distinct CDR3 sequences, 35% to 50% seen once, with about 21% in the top ten. The sequencing sample was made of blood. The receptors shown here come from a human donor in good health.

This clonotype was observed a handful of times. The chain carries TRBV29-1 and TRBJ2-5; 10 positions match TRBD2. Germline V gives CDR1 SQVTM, CDR2 ANQGSEA. J gave up 1 base and V 4 bases, and 6 bases lay outside the gene matches. The CDR3 runs 15 residues. In nucleotides, the CDR3 is TGCAGCGTTGCTGGTAGCGGGGGGATCCAAGAGACCCAGTACTTC. Encoded protein: CSVAGSGGIQETQYF.

The table lists this clonotype with a few counts. The V gene is TRBV20-1, the J gene TRBJ2-7, with TRBD2 matching over 7 bases. This CDR3 contains 12 residues. Germline values: CDR1 DFQATT, CDR2 SNEGSKA (reference sequence). Germline trimming cut 8 bases from V and 2 bases from J; bases unmatched to any gene: 6. The CDR3 region is CSPTGGAYEQYF. The DNA for the CDR3 is TGCAGTCCTACTGGGGGGGCCTACGAGCAGTACTTC.

The chain has TRBV4-3 and TRBJ1-2; 11 positions agree with TRBD1. CDR3 length equals 17 residues. Germline lookup yields CDR1 LGHNA and CDR2 YSLEER. Trimming removed 0 bases from V and 6 bases from J; junction bases left unmatched: 9. The CDR3 spells CASSQDRGTGGLDGYTF. CDR3 sequence (DNA): TGCGCCAGCAGCCAAGATCGGGGGACAGGGGGTTTGGATGGCTACACCTTC.

In regard to this clonotype: Its ends do not fully match the called genes, so a read error is possible. The chain joins TRBV5-1 to TRBJ1-1; possible D gene TRBD1, 6 bases. Germline V gives CDR1 SGHRS, CDR2 YFSETQ. This CDR3 region has 12 residues. CDR3: CASSLVQGEAFF. The DNA of the CDR3 is TGTGCCAGCAGCTTGGTACAGGGTGAAGCTTTCTTT.

This clonotype was detected only once. The rearrangement joins TRBV12-3 or TRBV12-4 to TRBJ2-6; 7 bases align to TRBD1. The CDR3 loop spans 17 amino acids. V shed 5 bases, J shed 2 bases, and the junction held 9 bases outside the gene matches. CDR3 nucleotide sequence: TGTGCCAGCAGTCCAAACAGGGGATCGGCTGGGGCCAACGTCCTGACTTTC. It specifies CASSPNRGSAGANVLTF.

This clonotype was seen a single time. The chain is built from TRBV7-2 and TRBJ1-6; no clear D gene. Per germline, CDR1 SGHTA and CDR2 FQGNSA. The V and J ends lost 1 base and 10 bases respectively, with 17 bases between them. The CDR3 spans 16 residues. Here the CDR3 reads CASSLDAQVAKSPLHF. The CDR3, as DNA: TGTGCCAGCAGCTTAGACGCCCAGGTAGCAAAGTCACCCCTCCACTTT.

This chain connects TRBV20-1 to TRBJ1-4, with D possibly TRBD1 on 5 matching bases. Germline lookup yields CDR1 DFQATT and CDR2 SNEGSKA (reference sequence). The germline V and J ends were trimmed by 5 bases and 7 bases, with 14 bases remaining between them. The CDR3 has 13 amino acids. CDR3 in DNA: TGCAGTGCTGACAGCTTGGGGGGTGAAAAACTGTTTTTT. Amino acids: CSADSLGGEKLFF.

This clonotype appeared a few times. The rearrangement uses TRBV7-6 and TRBJ2-2; 10 bases map to TRBD1. CDR3 length equals 16 residues. J gave up 6 bases and V 0 bases, and 4 bases lay outside the gene matches. Looked up from germline, CDR1 is SGHVS and CDR2 is FNYEAQ. The CDR3, as DNA: TGTGCCAGCAGCTTAGCAAGACAGGGGGCTGCCGGGGAGCTGTTTTTT. This encodes CASSLARQGAAGELFF.

The chain has TRBV5-1 and TRBJ1-1; the D is unclear. The CDR3 is 16 amino acids. The V gene lost 0 bases and the J gene lost 3 bases, with 15 bases spanning the gap. Germline assignment: CDR1 SGHRS and CDR2 YFSETQ. The CDR3 loop is CASSLEYDHLDTEAFF. The CDR3 nucleotides read TGCGCCAGCAGCTTGGAGTACGACCACTTGGACACTGAAGCTTTCTTT.

This clonotype was observed a few times. This chain links TRBV7-2 with TRBJ1-6, with 8 bases lining up with TRBD1. From germline, CDR1 is SGHTA and CDR2 FQGNSA. With 4 bases clipped from V and 9 bases from J, the junction kept 8 bases outside the gene matches. The CDR3 length is 15 residues. This chain's CDR3 is CASSSSGTGISPLHF. CDR3 DNA sequence: TGTGCCAGCAGCTCATCCGGGACAGGAATTTCACCCCTCCACTTT.

This clonotype was seen just once. The J gene is TRBJ1-2, the V gene TRBV27, with D possibly matching TRBD1 (5 bases). This CDR3 comprises 15 residues. Trimming removed 4 bases at V and 6 bases at J, with 18 bases between. The germline V gene encodes CDR1 MNHEY and CDR2 SMNVEV (reference sequence). CDR3 bases: TGTGCCAGCAGTTCTGGATCAGGGCAGGCTAATGGCTACACCTTC. It specifies CASSSGSGQANGYTF.

V usage is TRBV4-2 and J usage is TRBJ2-5; D unresolved. The CDR3 runs 14 residues. V was shortened by 0 bases and J by 4 bases, with 9 bases between the two germline ends. Germline V gives CDR1 LGHNA, CDR2 YNFKEQ. The CDR3 DNA reads TGTGCCAGCAGCCAAGAAATCCGAACAGAGACCCAGTACTTC. This codes for CASSQEIRTETQYF.

The chain links TRBV4-1 to TRBJ1-1, with 9 bases matching TRBD1. Trimming at V came to 2 bases and at J to 1 base, leaving 5 bases not matched to a gene. CDR3 size: 16 residues. The germline CDR1 and CDR2 sequences are MGHRA and YSYEKL. The CDR3 here is CASSQPQGAGNTEAFF. The CDR3 nucleotides are TGCGCCAGCAGCCAACCACAGGGGGCAGGGAACACTGAAGCTTTCTTT.

This clonotype was seen a handful of times. This rearrangement joins TRBV20-1 to TRBJ2-1, with D possibly matching TRBD2 (5 bases). CDR1 DFQATT and CDR2 SNEGSKA come from the germline V gene (reference sequence). The CDR3 totals 14 residues. The ends were cut back, 0 bases at V and 3 bases at J, with 9 bases in the middle. The CDR3 DNA follows: TGCAGTGCTAGAGAGGTTGGGAGCTACAATGAGCAGTTCTTC. Its translation is CSAREVGSYNEQFF.

This chain links TRBV5-6 with TRBJ1-1, with D maybe TRBD1 (5 bases). V dropped 4 bases and J dropped 5 bases, with 15 bases sitting between them. The CDR3 is 14 residues long. Germline CDR1 and CDR2: SGHDT and YYEEEE. The CDR3 reads CASSLNRGRTEAFF. In nucleotides, the CDR3 is TGTGCCAGCAGCCTGAATCGGGGGAGGACTGAAGCTTTCTTT.

The rearrangement links TRBV20-1 to TRBJ1-5, with D maybe TRBD1 (6 bases). CDR3 size: 12 residues. Germline V CDR1 and CDR2: DFQATT, SNEGSKA (reference sequence). Between the trimmed V and J ends, which lost 5 bases and 4 bases, there was a span of 9 bases. CDR3 region: CSALGGNQPQHF. The CDR3 DNA sequence: TGCAGTGCTTTAGGGGGGAATCAGCCCCAGCATTTT.

This chain joins TRBV7-6 and TRBJ2-3; D might be TRBD1 or TRBD2, each matching 7 bases. This CDR3 is built from 14 residues. Germline CDR1 is SGHVS and CDR2 is FNYEAQ. V lost 2 bases and J 4 bases, leaving 10 bases between the germline ends. The CDR3 nucleotides read TGTGCCAGCAGCTTACAGGGGGGGCCAGATACGCAGTATTTT. Residues: CASSLQGGPDTQYF.

The table lists this clonotype with a few counts. The chain carries TRBV29-1 and TRBJ1-2; D call uncertain. Germline loops: CDR1 SQVTM, CDR2 ANQGSEA. The CDR3 is made up of 12 amino acids. The CDR3 spells CRARGLDYGYTF. The CDR3 coding sequence is TGCAGGGCCCGAGGGTTGGACTATGGCTACACCTTC.

The rearrangement uses TRBV20-1 and TRBJ1-5, with a possible D match to TRBD1 (5 bases). V shed 5 bases and J shed 0 bases, with 11 bases lying between them. CDR1 and CDR2 from the germline V gene are DFQATT and SNEGSKA (reference sequence). The CDR3 sequence is 14 residues long. The CDR3 here is CSAGTDPSNQPQHF. The CDR3 nucleotides read TGCAGTGCTGGGACTGATCCTAGCAATCAGCCCCAGCATTTT.

This clonotype has a handful of counts. The rearrangement joins TRBV6-2 or TRBV6-3 to TRBJ1-5; D is unresolved. Germline V lookup: CDR1 MNHEY, CDR2 SVGEGT. Trimming shortened V by 2 bases and J by 2 bases, and 16 bases separated the two germline ends. CDR3 length equals 17 residues. The CDR3 DNA follows: TGTGCCAGCAGTTACGGTGGATGGAAAGACGGCAATCAGCCCCAGCATTTT. Translating gives CASSYGGWKDGNQPQHF.

This rearrangement joins TRBV20-1 to TRBJ2-7; 8 bases match TRBD1. Looked up from germline, CDR1 is DFQATT and CDR2 is SNEGSKA (reference sequence). Trimming removed 1 base from V and 0 bases from J; junction bases left unmatched: 5. The CDR3 has 15 amino acids. The CDR3 bases are TGCAGTGCTAGAGGGAAGGACAGGGACTCCTACGAGCAGTACTTC. It specifies CSARGKDRDSYEQYF.